This T cell receptor (beta chain) was profiled in a study of CD8+ T cells in alopecia areata. Study-wide background: Oral tofacitinib, 5 to 10 mg twice daily, was given in an open-label trial. General study points: Among the top 100, expanded CD8+ clones were significantly decreased by tofacitinib, as was scalp clonality.

This clone was observed a few times. What it recognizes is unknown. V shed 4 bases and J 3 bases; nucleotides not matched to a gene: 9. The CDR3 covers 15 residues. Germline lookup yields CDR1 SGHDT and CDR2 YYEEEE. TCR sequencing used cDNA made by reverse transcription of extracted RNA. Here immunoSEQ multiplex PCR was the method, and the copy in TCRdb shows in-frame clones only, minus some. The sample carries 90,000 to 130,000 clones, roughly three fifths recorded once. Documented treatment: oral pan-JAK inhibitor, 5-10 mg twice daily. The V call is TRBV5-6, the J call TRBJ2-7; 8 bases fit TRBD1. The sample here was CD8+ T cells sorted from blood, taken at week 24, from a patient treated with tofacitinib. This TCR came from a human donor with alopecia areata. Here the CDR3 DNA reads TGTGCCAGCAGCGATTCGACAGGGGAGTTCTACGAGCAGTACTTC. This gives the protein CASSDSTGEFYEQYF.